The clone carrying this TCR beta chain is a singleton in its sample. Its target is unknown. The CDR3 has 14 amino acids. Trimming cost V 0 bases and J 2 bases, with 8 bases left between them. Germline CDR1 and CDR2: SGHRS and YFSETQ. Sequencing used immunoSEQ multiplex PCR; TCRdb keeps in-frame clones, though not all of them. The repertoire holds tens of thousands of clones, with 84% as singletons. The data derive from a study of OX40 agonist ivuxolimab in advanced cancers. At the level of the study: A mean age of approximately 58 years, range roughly 23 to 85, was recorded, and more than 80% were male. In three patients, partial responses were observed, one with hepatocellular carcinoma and two with cutaneous melanoma.

Study results and caveats: Individuals who were partial responders at 0.1-3.0 mg/kg had clonal expansion that ranked among the lowest. CD8+ T cells were the subset that, on average, had more expanded clones than CD4+.

The chain links TRBV5-1 to TRBJ1-1; D perhaps matches TRBD1 (6 bases). Sequences were derived from CD4+ or CD8+ T cells sorted from blood, sampled in a trial of the OX40 agonist ivuxolimab. The clonotype was recovered from an adult with an advanced solid tumor such as melanoma, head and neck, liver or kidney cancer. CDR3: CASSLEGGNTEAFF. In DNA, the CDR3 is TGCGCCAGCAGCTTGGAGGGGGGAAACACTGAAGCTTTCTTT.